Presented here are 24 T cell receptor beta chains from one specimen sequenced in a study of blood T cell repertoires in COVID-19 (dated by TCRdb to about 2020). The library was prepared using the immunoSEQ multiplex PCR assay. This immuneACCESS table, as held by TCRdb, lists in-frame sequences with V and J called but not all clones. Of the missing ones, under half trace to an unresolved V gene in checked studies; the others have no known cause. Counted in this sample were 230,000 or so clones; approximately 82% of them appeared once. Around 2% of the sample rests with the top ten. Sequencing was carried out using peripheral blood. Receptor source: a man aged 35 to 55 who had recovered from COVID-19.

This clone was recorded once. The CDR3 nucleotides read TGTGCCAGCAGCTTAGGGCTTAACCAGTACTTC. Amino acid sequence: CASSLGLNQYF. V usage is TRBV7-6 and J usage is TRBJ2-5; no firm D call. V lost 1 base and J 10 bases, leaving 7 bases between the germline ends. CDR1 SGHVS and CDR2 FNYEAQ come from the germline V gene. This CDR3 spans 11 amino acids.

The chain carries TRBV7-2 and TRBJ1-4; 8 positions match TRBD1. V shed 6 bases and J 7 bases; nucleotides not matched to a gene: 7. The germline V gene has CDR1 SGHTA and CDR2 FQGNSA. This CDR3 has 14 amino acids. The CDR3 protein is CASRLRTGSEKLFF. The CDR3, as DNA: TGTGCCAGCAGACTGAGGACAGGGAGTGAAAAACTGTTTTTT.

This chain links TRBV25-1 with TRBJ1-1, with a tentative D call TRBD1 (6 bases). V was trimmed by 7 bases and J by 4 bases, leaving 13 bases between them. The germline CDR1 and CDR2 sequences are MGHDK and SYGVNS. This CDR3 is 13 amino acids long. The CDR3 sequence is CASTRGFTTEAFF. CDR3 sequence (DNA): TGTGCCAGCACCAGGGGTTTTACCACTGAAGCTTTCTTT.

The V and J genes are TRBV11-2 and TRBJ1-1; 8 bases map to TRBD1. J lost 1 base, V lost 5 bases, and 3 bases had no gene match. Germline CDR1 is SGHAT and CDR2 is FQNNGV. The CDR3 has 14 amino acids. CDR3 coding DNA: TGTGCCAGCAGCCCAGACAGGGGGAACACTGAAGCTTTCTTT. It translates to CASSPDRGNTEAFF.

The rearrangement uses TRBV23-1 and TRBJ2-7, with TRBD1 matching 7 bases. TRBV23-1 is treated as an ORF (open reading frame) with a function not yet certain. The junction had 5 bases not matched to a gene; V was cut back by 6 bases and J by 0 bases. The CDR3 loop spans 14 amino acids. As DNA, the CDR3 is TGCGCCAGCAGGACAGGGCGAAGCTCCTACGAGCAGTACTTC. This encodes CASRTGRSSYEQYF.

The chain employs TRBV27 and TRBJ2-7; the match to TRBD1 covers 7 bases. CDR1 and CDR2 (germline): MNHEY, SMNVEV (reference sequence). The CDR3 spans 11 residues. Trimming took 10 bases from V and 9 from J; bases not matched to a gene: 9. CDR3 bases: TGTGCCACCAAAAAAGGGGGCGGGCAGTACTTC. Its protein product is CATKKGGGQYF.

This chain connects TRBV7-9 to TRBJ2-7; 8 bases align to TRBD1. The CDR3 runs to 15 residues. Germline CDR1 reads SEHNR; CDR2 reads FQNEAQ (reference sequence). The V segment lost 7 bases and the J segment 9 bases; nucleotides outside the gene matches: 17. The CDR3 nucleotides read TGTGCCAGCACGATAGGACAGGGTTCGTTTGTTGGGCAGTACTTC. Amino acids: CASTIGQGSFVGQYF.

The chain employs TRBV18 and TRBJ2-7; tentative D call: TRBD1 (5 bases). The V gene's germline CDR1 is KGHSH and CDR2 LQKENI. Between the trimmed V and J ends, which lost 0 bases and 7 bases, there was a span of 10 bases. The CDR3 extends over 13 amino acids. The CDR3 region is CASSPPPTGEQYF. CDR3 sequence (DNA): TGTGCCAGCTCACCACCCCCCACAGGTGAGCAGTACTTC.

V gene TRBV6-5 combines with J gene TRBJ2-5; a weak D match, TRBD1 (7 bases). Germline CDR1 and CDR2: MNHEY and SVGAGI. Deletions cut 7 bases from V and 7 bases from J, with 10 bases between. This CDR3 is 11 amino acids long. As DNA, the CDR3 is TGTGCCAGCACCCAGGGGGGGACCCAGTACTTC. Residues: CASTQGGTQYF.

J is TRBJ2-7 and V is TRBV3-1 (or the pseudogene TRBV3-2); 9 bases are shared with TRBD2. The CDR3 has 15 residues. CDR1 is LGHDT and CDR2 is YNNKEL in the germline V gene (reference sequence). The junction had 1 base not matched to a gene; V was cut back by 1 base and J by 0 bases. The CDR3 DNA reads as TGTGCCAGCAGCCAAGGACTAGCGGACTCCTACGAGCAGTACTTC. Translating it yields CASSQGLADSYEQYF.

The J gene is TRBJ2-2, the V gene TRBV5-1; D ambiguous. CDR3 length: 13 amino acids. V was shortened by 0 bases and J by 4 bases, with 4 bases between the two germline ends. In germline, CDR1 is SGHRS, CDR2 YFSETQ. CDR3 bases: TGCGCCAGCAGCTTGGGAGGCACCGGGGAGCTGTTTTTT. It translates to CASSLGGTGELFF. The whole variable domain, remainder taken from reference TRBV5-1 and TRBJ2-2, is KAGVTQTPRYLIKTRGQQVTLSCSPISGHRSVSWYQQTPGQGLQFLFEYFSETQRNKGNFPGRFSGRQFSNSRSEMNVSTLELGDSALYLCASSLGGTGELFFGEGSRLTVL.

The chain joins TRBV4-3 to TRBJ2-7; TRBD1 matches at 10 bases. This CDR3 contains 15 residues. From germline, CDR1 is LGHNA and CDR2 YSLEER. Trimming cost V 3 bases and J 3 bases; bases outside gene matches: 5. In DNA form, the CDR3 reads TGCGCCAGCAGCCACGTGACAGGGGGCTTCTACGAGCAGTACTTC. It specifies CASSHVTGGFYEQYF.

This sequence joins TRBV19 and TRBJ1-1, with 10 positions matching TRBD1. The CDR3 consists of 16 residues. Trimming took 7 bases from V and 3 from J; bases not matched to a gene: 11. The germline CDR1 and CDR2 sequences are LNHDA and SQIVND (reference sequence). CDR3 protein: CASTTGGDRGYTEAFF. Here the CDR3 DNA reads TGTGCCAGTACCACGGGGGGGGACAGGGGCTACACTGAAGCTTTCTTT.

The rearrangement links TRBV4-1 to TRBJ2-2, with D perhaps TRBD1 (5 bases). Germline V gene sequence: CDR1 MGHRA, CDR2 YSYEKL. This CDR3 spans 13 amino acids. Trimming pared 3 bases from V and 5 bases from J, leaving 7 bases between. CDR3 in DNA: TGCGCCAGCAGCCATACAGGTACCGGGGAGCTGTTTTTT. Its translation is CASSHTGTGELFF.

V is TRBV6-5 and J is TRBJ1-2; D is possibly TRBD1 (6 bases). This CDR3 region has 14 residues. Trimming removed 4 bases from V and 4 bases from J, with 13 bases in between. The germline V gene has CDR1 MNHEY and CDR2 SVGAGI. The CDR3: CASSSFRGPYGYTF. The CDR3 nucleotides are TGTGCCAGCAGTTCCTTCAGGGGTCCCTATGGCTACACCTTC.

This chain joins TRBV12-5 and TRBJ1-1; no reliable D call. Trimming stripped 2 bases from V and 3 bases from J, with 19 bases between. The CDR3 totals 17 residues. Germline V lookup: CDR1 LGHNT, CDR2 FRNRAP. This CDR3 reads CASGLPLSSFSDTEAFF. The CDR3 region has the DNA TGTGCTAGTGGTTTGCCCCTAAGCTCATTTTCCGACACTGAAGCTTTCTTT.

This clone has only a few counts. The V gene is TRBV4-1, the J gene TRBJ2-6; TRBD2 is a possible D gene (5 bases). In germline, CDR1 is MGHRA, CDR2 YSYEKL. CDR3 size: 16 residues. V gave up 0 bases and J gave up 2 bases, with 8 bases separating them. CDR3 coding DNA: TGCGCCAGCAGCCAAGACGGGGTACCTGGGGCCAACGTCCTGACTTTC. Its protein is CASSQDGVPGANVLTF.

The gene calls are TRBV29-1 and TRBJ2-5; weak D call: TRBD2 (6 bases). This CDR3 region has 12 residues. The V and J ends lost 7 bases and 1 base respectively, with 10 bases between them. Germline V gene lookup returns CDR1 SQVTM and CDR2 ANQGSEA. For the CDR3, the DNA is TGCAGCGCCGAGCGGGCCCAAGAGACCCAGTACTTC. This translates into CSAERAQETQYF.

The V and J genes are TRBV6-2 or TRBV6-3 and TRBJ2-5; 8 bases map to TRBD2. J gave up 3 bases and V 4 bases, and 10 bases lay outside the gene matches. CDR1 is MNHEY, CDR2 SVGEGT, per germline. The CDR3 is made up of 16 amino acids. The CDR3 loop reads CASSSQRGFRKETQYF. CDR3 nucleotide sequence: TGTGCCAGCAGTTCGCAGCGGGGGTTTCGGAAAGAGACCCAGTACTTC.

This clone occurred a few times. The chain links TRBV9 to TRBJ2-2; 10 bases are a match to TRBD1. CDR1 is SGDLS and CDR2 is YYNGEE in the germline V gene. This CDR3 has 16 residues. Trimming removed 3 bases from V and 7 bases from J; junction bases left unmatched: 9. This CDR3 reads CASSAFGTGVYGELFF. DNA for the CDR3: TGTGCCAGCAGCGCCTTCGGGACAGGGGTTTACGGGGAGCTGTTTTTT.

The chain combines TRBV27 with TRBJ1-2; unclear D gene. Looked up from germline, CDR1 is MNHEY and CDR2 is SMNVEV (reference sequence). There are 14 residues in the CDR3. Trimming stripped 0 bases from V and 7 bases from J, with 12 bases between. CDR3 DNA: TGTGCCAGCAGTTTATCTAATTGGGCAGGTGGCTACACCTTC. Encoded protein: CASSLSNWAGGYTF.

This chain links TRBV6-2 or TRBV6-3 with TRBJ2-1; TRBD2 matches 7 bases. This CDR3 contains 15 residues. The trim removed 3 bases at V and 10 bases at J, leaving 12 bases unmatched. The germline CDR1 and CDR2 sequences are MNHEY and SVGEGT. The CDR3 spells CASSYGASGLVEQFF. CDR3 DNA sequence: TGTGCCAGCAGTTATGGGGCTAGCGGTCTGGTAGAGCAGTTCTTC.

This chain connects TRBV2 to TRBJ2-7; a possible D gene is TRBD1 (5 bases). Germline V lookup: CDR1 SNHLY, CDR2 FYNNEI. The CDR3 is 14 residues long. The CDR3 sequence is CAAHKAGRTYEQYF. DNA of the CDR3: TGTGCTGCTCATAAGGCAGGGCGAACCTACGAGCAGTACTTC.

V usage is TRBV10-2 and J usage is TRBJ2-7, with TRBD1 matching over 7 bases. With 6 bases clipped from V and 3 bases from J, the junction kept 11 bases outside the gene matches. The CDR3 covers 15 residues. The germline gives CDR1 WSHSY, CDR2 SAAADI. The CDR3 DNA is TGCGCCAGCAGAGAGGGGGCCAGGGGGAGCTACGAGCAGTACTTC. Translation: CASREGARGSYEQYF.